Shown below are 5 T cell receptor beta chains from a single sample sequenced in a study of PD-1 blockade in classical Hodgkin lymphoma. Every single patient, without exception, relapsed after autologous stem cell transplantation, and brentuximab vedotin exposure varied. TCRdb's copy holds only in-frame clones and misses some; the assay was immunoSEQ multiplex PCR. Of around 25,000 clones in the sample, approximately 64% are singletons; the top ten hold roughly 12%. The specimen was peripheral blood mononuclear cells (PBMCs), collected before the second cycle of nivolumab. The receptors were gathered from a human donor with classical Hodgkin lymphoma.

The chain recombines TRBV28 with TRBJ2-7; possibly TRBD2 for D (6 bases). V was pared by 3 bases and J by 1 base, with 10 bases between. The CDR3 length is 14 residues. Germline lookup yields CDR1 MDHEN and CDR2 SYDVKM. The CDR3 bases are TGTGCCAGCAGTTTTGAGGGACTTTCCTACGAGCAGTACTTC. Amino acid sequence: CASSFEGLSYEQYF. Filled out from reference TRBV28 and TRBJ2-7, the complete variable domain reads DVKVTQSSRYLVKRTGEKVFLECVQDMDHENMFWYRQDPGLGLRLIYFSYDVKMKEKGDIPEGYSVSREKKERFSLILESASTNQTSMYLCASSFEGLSYEQYFGPGTRLTVT.

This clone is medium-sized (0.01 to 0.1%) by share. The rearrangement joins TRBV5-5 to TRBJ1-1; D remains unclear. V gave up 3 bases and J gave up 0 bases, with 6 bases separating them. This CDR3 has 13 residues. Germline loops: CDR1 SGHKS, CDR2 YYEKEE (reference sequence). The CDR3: CASSSQMNTEAFF. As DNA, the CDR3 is TGTGCCAGCAGCTCTCAGATGAACACTGAAGCTTTCTTT.

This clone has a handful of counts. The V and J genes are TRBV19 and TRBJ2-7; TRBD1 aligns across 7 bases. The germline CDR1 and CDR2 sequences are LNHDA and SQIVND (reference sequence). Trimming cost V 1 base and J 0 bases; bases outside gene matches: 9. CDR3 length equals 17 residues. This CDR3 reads CASSIAGLGTASYEQYF. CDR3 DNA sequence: TGTGCCAGTAGTATAGCGGGCCTCGGGACAGCCTCCTACGAGCAGTACTTC.

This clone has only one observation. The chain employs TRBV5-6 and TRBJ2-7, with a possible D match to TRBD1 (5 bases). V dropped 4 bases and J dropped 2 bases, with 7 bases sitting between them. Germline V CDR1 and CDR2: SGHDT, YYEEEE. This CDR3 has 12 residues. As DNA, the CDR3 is TGTGCCAGCAGCGACAGCCCCTACGAGCAGTACTTC. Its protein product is CASSDSPYEQYF.

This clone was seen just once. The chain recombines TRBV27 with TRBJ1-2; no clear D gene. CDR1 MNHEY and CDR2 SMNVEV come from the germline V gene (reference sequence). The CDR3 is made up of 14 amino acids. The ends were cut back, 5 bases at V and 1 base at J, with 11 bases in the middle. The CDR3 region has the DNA TGTGCCAGCAGTCGCGTCGGGTTTAACTATGGCTACACCTTC. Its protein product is CASSRVGFNYGYTF.